This T cell receptor (beta chain) was documented in a study of CXCR3-negative and CXCR3-positive naive CD8 T cells. Libraries of TRB cDNA were made by 5' RACE and carried UMIs. Reanalyzing the 5' RACE reads, TCRdb keeps one entry per CDR3 protein, without DNA. The sample has around 61,000 distinct CDR3 sequences. Notes on this clonotype: The antigen remains unidentified.

This CDR3 comprises 16 residues. Germline loops: CDR1 SQVTM, CDR2 ANQGSEA. Regarding the study as a whole: Partly lower CXCR3 expression followed cryopreservation, and most assays relied on fresh PBMCs. CXCR3-negative naive cells had less hydrophobic TRB CDR3s than did CXCR3-positive naive cells.

This chain uses TRBV29-1 with TRBJ2-5; without DNA, the TCRdb call of TRBD1 cannot be checked. This clonotype was obtained from a human donor in good health. Some clones in this sample may be carry-over from other donors' samples. Sequences were obtained from naive CXCR3+ CD8+ T cells from blood. Stated subset: CD45RO-CCR7+CD27+CD95- naive CD8+ T cells expressing CXCR3 (TNR3+). CDR3 sequence reads: CSVEDPPMGQKETQYF.